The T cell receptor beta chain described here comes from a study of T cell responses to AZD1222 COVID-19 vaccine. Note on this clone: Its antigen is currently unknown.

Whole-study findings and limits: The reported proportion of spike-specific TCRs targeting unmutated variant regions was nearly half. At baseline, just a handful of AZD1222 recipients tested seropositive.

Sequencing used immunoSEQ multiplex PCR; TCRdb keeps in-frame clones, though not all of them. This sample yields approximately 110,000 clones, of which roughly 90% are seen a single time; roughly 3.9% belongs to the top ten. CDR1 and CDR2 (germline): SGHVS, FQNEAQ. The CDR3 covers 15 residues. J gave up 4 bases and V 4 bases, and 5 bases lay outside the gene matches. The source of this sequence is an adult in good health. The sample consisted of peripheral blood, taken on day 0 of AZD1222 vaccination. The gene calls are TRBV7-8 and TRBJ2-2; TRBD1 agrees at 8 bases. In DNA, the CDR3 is TGTGCCAGCAGCTCGGGACAGGCCTCCACCGGGGAGCTGTTTTTT. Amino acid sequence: CASSSGQASTGELFF.